This record looks at one TCR beta chain sequence and its context. Trimming left V 4 bases short and J 2 bases short, with 12 bases between. The germline V gene has CDR1 SGHDT and CDR2 YYEEEE. The CDR3 length is 15 residues. This sample is drawn from a study of blood T cell repertoires in COVID-19. How the authors handled the data: Counts of nucleated cells, estimated from reference gene primer amplification, were obtained. The protocol was immunoSEQ multiplex PCR, while the TCRdb copy is restricted to in-frame clones and leaves out a portion. For V, J and clone size, that table is used; D and trimming come from the DNA. The repertoire consists of 270,000 or so clones, with less than 85% occurring once and the leading ten covering roughly 3%.

This receptor was taken from a woman aged 18-29 years with acute or convalescent COVID-19. Input material: peripheral blood. This sequence joins TRBV5-6 and TRBJ2-2; D tentatively fits TRBD1 or TRBD2 (5 bases each). As DNA, the CDR3 is TGTGCCAGCAGCCTGGGACGGGAAAACACCGGGGAGCTGTTTTTT. This codes for CASSLGRENTGELFF. The whole variable domain, filled in from reference TRBV5-6 and TRBJ2-2, reads DAGVTQSPTHLIKTRGQQVTLRCSPKSGHDTVSWYQQALGQGPQFIFQYYEEEERQRGNFPDRFSGHQFPNYSSELNVNALLLGDSALYLCASSLGRENTGELFFGEGSRLTVL.